Described below is a single TCR beta chain sequence and its context. Trimming took off 2 bases at V and 0 bases at J, with 20 bases between the two ends. This CDR3 is built from 20 residues. The germline gives CDR1 SNHLY, CDR2 FYNNEI. This record comes from a study of control samples from healthy donors and cancer patients. The data were produced by immunoSEQ multiplex PCR, yet TCRdb's version contains in-frame clones alone and is incomplete. The table has fewer than 50,000 clones, around 90% seen once. Input material: PBMCs. This chain uses TRBV2 with TRBJ2-6; tentatively, D is TRBD1 or TRBD2 (6 bases each). This clonotype was obtained from a young man with colorectal cancer. CDR3 sequence reads: CASSEPLPGAFPSGANVLTF. DNA for the CDR3: TGTGCCAGCAGTGAACCCCTCCCGGGGGCCTTCCCCTCTGGGGCCAACGTCCTGACTTTC.